These 32 T cell receptor beta chains were all obtained from the same sample, sequenced in a study of control samples from healthy donors and cancer patients. TCRdb's copy holds only in-frame clones and misses some; the assay was immunoSEQ multiplex PCR. Of 130,000 or so clones listed, around 94% were seen once; the top ten hold around 13%. The sequenced material came from blood. These receptors were taken from a middle-aged man in good health.

This clone has a single count. The rearrangement uses TRBV9 and TRBJ2-7, with 9 bases matching TRBD2. Germline V lookup: CDR1 SGDLS, CDR2 YYNGEE. The trim removed 4 bases at V and 5 bases at J, leaving 13 bases unmatched. The CDR3 length is 16 residues. This chain's CDR3 is CASSPQGMAGGHEQYF. The CDR3 bases are TGTGCCAGCAGCCCCCAAGGAATGGCGGGAGGGCACGAGCAGTACTTC.

CDR3 loop: CASSLEGAPNQPQHF. The CDR3 DNA reads as TGTGCCAGCAGCTTGGAGGGGGCACCCAATCAGCCCCAGCATTTT. This sequence joins TRBV7-9 and TRBJ1-5; 7 bases are a match to TRBD1. Germline loops: CDR1 SEHNR, CDR2 FQNEAQ (reference sequence). Losses at the gene ends were 3 bases for V and 3 bases for J; bases not matched to a gene: 5. This CDR3 region has 15 residues.

This chain uses TRBV9 with TRBJ2-1; D possibly corresponds to TRBD1 (5 bases). This CDR3 spans 14 amino acids. Germline V CDR1 and CDR2: SGDLS, YYNGEE. The V end lost 3 bases, the J end lost 1 base, and 8 bases lay between the germline ends. This chain's CDR3 is CASSADTSYNEQFF. The CDR3 bases are TGTGCCAGCAGCGCGGACACTTCCTACAATGAGCAGTTCTTC.

The V call is TRBV9, the J call TRBJ2-5; 8 bases match TRBD2. CDR1 is SGDLS, CDR2 YYNGEE, per germline. V lost 6 bases to trimming and J lost 4 bases; unmatched junction nucleotides: 14. This CDR3 spans 16 amino acids. The CDR3 DNA sequence: TGTGCCAGCATCGCCGAGTTGCGGGGGGCGGTAGAGACCCAGTACTTC. Translated, it gives CASIAELRGAVETQYF.

This rearrangement joins TRBV6-5 to TRBJ1-1, with 8 bases aligning to TRBD1. After removal of 10 bases from V and 5 bases from J, the junction contained 9 bases not matched to a gene. Germline V gene data show CDR1 as MNHEY and CDR2 as SVGAGI. This CDR3 contains 13 residues. CDR3 sequence (DNA): TGTGCCACTCGTCAGGGGGCGCGAACTGAAGCTTTCTTT. This translates into CATRQGARTEAFF.

This clone was observed a single time. The chain is built from TRBV24-1 and TRBJ2-5; D tentatively fits TRBD1 or TRBD2 (6 bases each). Germline-derived CDR1 and CDR2 are KGHDR and SFDVKD. This CDR3 has 12 residues. V gave up 2 bases and J gave up 9 bases, with 9 bases separating them. As DNA, the CDR3 is TGTGCCACCAGTGATTGGGGGGCGTCCCAGTACTTC. This translates into CATSDWGASQYF.

The chain links TRBV7-9 to TRBJ2-6; TRBD1 matches at 9 bases. From germline, CDR1 is SEHNR and CDR2 FQNEAQ (reference sequence). The junction had 10 bases not matched to a gene; V was cut back by 5 bases and J by 2 bases. The CDR3 length is 18 residues. The CDR3 loop is CASSRGTGMGPGANVLTF. CDR3 in DNA: TGTGCCAGCAGCCGCGGGACAGGGATGGGGCCTGGGGCCAACGTCCTGACTTTC.

CDR3 residues: CASTTGRGDQPQHF. In nucleotides, the CDR3 is TGTGCCAGTACCACAGGGAGAGGGGATCAGCCCCAGCATTTT. This chain joins TRBV19 and TRBJ1-5; D possibly corresponds to TRBD1 (6 bases). V lost 7 bases and J 5 bases, leaving 15 bases between the germline ends. The germline gives CDR1 LNHDA, CDR2 SQIVND (reference sequence). The CDR3 consists of 14 residues.

V is TRBV6-1 and J is TRBJ1-4, with 8 bases lining up with TRBD1. V shed 3 bases and J 2 bases; nucleotides not matched to a gene: 2. Per germline, CDR1 MNHNS and CDR2 SASEGT. The CDR3 runs 15 residues. CDR3 region: CASSEDRVTNEKLFF. The CDR3 DNA is TGTGCCAGCAGTGAGGACAGGGTCACTAATGAAAAACTGTTTTTT.

The chain links TRBV7-2 to TRBJ1-4; unclear D gene. Germline V gene data show CDR1 as SGHTA and CDR2 as FQGNSA. The V and J ends lost 5 bases and 2 bases respectively, with 9 bases between them. The CDR3 loop spans 14 amino acids. This chain's CDR3 is CASSAHGTNEKLFF. CDR3 coding DNA: TGTGCCAGCAGCGCACATGGGACTAATGAAAAACTGTTTTTT.

Only one count was recorded for this clone. The chain couples TRBV9 to TRBJ2-1; perhaps TRBD1 as D (6 bases). Looked up from germline, CDR1 is SGDLS and CDR2 is YYNGEE. The CDR3 length is 15 residues. V lost 0 bases and J 2 bases, leaving 9 bases between the germline ends. The CDR3 region is CASSVAGATYNEQFF. In DNA, the CDR3 is TGTGCCAGCAGCGTAGCAGGGGCAACCTACAATGAGCAGTTCTTC.

This rearrangement joins TRBV4-1 to TRBJ2-2, with 11 nucleotides matching TRBD2. Trimming cost V 1 base and J 4 bases; bases outside gene matches: 2. CDR3 length: 16 amino acids. Germline CDR1 MGHRA, CDR2 YSYEKL. CDR3: CASSQGGLAATGELFF. The CDR3 DNA is TGCGCCAGCAGCCAAGGGGGACTAGCGGCCACCGGGGAGCTGTTTTTT.

The chain recombines TRBV6-5 with TRBJ1-2, with no clear D. This CDR3 contains 13 residues. V was shortened by 7 bases and J by 0 bases, with 9 bases between the two germline ends. The germline V gene encodes CDR1 MNHEY and CDR2 SVGAGI. As DNA, the CDR3 is TGTGCCAGCATTACAGCAGCTAACTATGGCTACACCTTC. Translation: CASITAANYGYTF.

The rearrangement links TRBV27 to TRBJ1-5, with a weak D call TRBD1 (5 bases). The V gene's germline CDR1 is MNHEY and CDR2 SMNVEV (reference sequence). The CDR3 covers 17 residues. Trimming took 1 base from V and 1 from J, leaving 14 bases between them. The CDR3 DNA reads as TGTGCCAGCAGTTTATTGTCGTCCAGGGCGAGCAATCAGCCCCAGCATTTT. Protein sequence: CASSLLSSRASNQPQHF.

The chain links TRBV7-2 to TRBJ1-1; possible D gene TRBD1, 5 bases. Germline V gives CDR1 SGHTA, CDR2 FQGNSA. This CDR3 is 14 amino acids long. Deletions cut 5 bases from V and 1 base from J, with 11 bases between. CDR3 coding DNA: TGTGCCAGCAGCACTCCGCAGGGGAACACTGAAGCTTTCTTT. Translated, it gives CASSTPQGNTEAFF.

CDR3 loop: CASSLGTSEQFF. Here the CDR3 DNA reads TGTGCCAGCAGCTTAGGGACCAGTGAGCAGTTCTTC. V and J are TRBV9 and TRBJ2-1; D tentatively fits TRBD1 or TRBD2 (5 bases each). This CDR3 spans 12 amino acids. Trimming removed 4 bases at V and 9 bases at J, with 11 bases between. Germline V gives CDR1 SGDLS, CDR2 YYNGEE. Full variable domain (rest looked up from reference TRBV9 and TRBJ2-1): DSGVTQTPKHLITATGQRVTLRCSPRSGDLSVYWYQQSLDQGLQFLIQYYNGEERAKGNILERFSAQQFPDLHSELNLSSLELGDSALYFCASSLGTSEQFFGPGTRLTVL.

The chain has TRBV5-4 and TRBJ1-3, with D possibly being TRBD1 (6 bases). The CDR3 runs 15 residues. Between the trimmed V and J ends, which lost 4 bases and 2 bases, there was a span of 13 bases. The V gene's germline CDR1 is SGHNT and CDR2 YYREEE (reference sequence). In DNA form, the CDR3 reads TGTGCCAGCAGCATACAGGGTTCTCCTGGAAACACCATATATTTT. It yields the protein CASSIQGSPGNTIYF.

The chain is built from TRBV5-6 and TRBJ1-5; unclear D gene. The CDR3 length is 13 residues. Germline CDR1 reads SGHDT; CDR2 reads YYEEEE. Trimming removed 0 bases at V and 6 bases at J, with 7 bases between. CDR3 protein: CASSLDGSQPQHF. The CDR3 region has the DNA TGTGCCAGCAGCTTGGATGGTTCTCAGCCCCAGCATTTT.

CDR3 amino acids: CASSAPGPTIYGYTF. The CDR3 nucleotides are TGTGCCAGCAGCGCACCCGGACCGACGATCTATGGCTACACCTTC. The chain combines TRBV9 with TRBJ1-2; D remains ambiguous. The germline V gene encodes CDR1 SGDLS and CDR2 YYNGEE. Between the trimmed V and J ends, which lost 3 bases and 4 bases, there was a span of 16 bases. The CDR3 has 15 amino acids.

The V and J genes are TRBV3-1 (or the pseudogene TRBV3-2) and TRBJ1-1; possible D gene TRBD1, 5 bases. The CDR3 spans 13 residues. Germline CDR1 and CDR2: LGHDT and YNNKEL (reference sequence). V was trimmed by 4 bases and J by 6 bases, leaving 12 bases between them. This CDR3 reads CASSLAGGAEAFF. The CDR3 DNA reads TGTGCCAGCAGCCTAGCGGGAGGGGCTGAAGCTTTCTTT.

About this clone itself: Different DNA sequences within this sample yield the same CDR3. The genes are TRBV9 and TRBJ1-5, with D tentatively TRBD1 (5 bases). Germline CDR1 SGDLS, CDR2 YYNGEE. Trimming left V 0 bases short and J 6 bases short, with 13 bases between. This CDR3 is 15 amino acids long. The CDR3 loop reads CASSVGGGEGQPQHF. In DNA, the CDR3 is TGTGCCAGCAGCGTAGGGGGAGGGGAGGGTCAGCCCCAGCATTTT. Full variable domain (missing parts from reference TRBV9 and TRBJ1-5): DSGVTQTPKHLITATGQRVTLRCSPRSGDLSVYWYQQSLDQGLQFLIQYYNGEERAKGNILERFSAQQFPDLHSELNLSSLELGDSALYFCASSVGGGEGQPQHFGDGTRLSIL.

This sequence joins TRBV5-1 and TRBJ2-1; possibly TRBD2 for D (6 bases). V was trimmed by 0 bases and J by 7 bases, leaving 17 bases between them. Looked up from germline, CDR1 is SGHRS and CDR2 is YFSETQ. The CDR3 contains 16 residues. In nucleotides, the CDR3 is TGCGCCAGCAGCTTGGCCCCTTCCGGGAGCGTAAATGAGCAGTTCTTC. This encodes CASSLAPSGSVNEQFF. The full variable domain, with the rest looked up from reference TRBV5-1 and TRBJ2-1, is KAGVTQTPRYLIKTRGQQVTLSCSPISGHRSVSWYQQTPGQGLQFLFEYFSETQRNKGNFPGRFSGRQFSNSRSEMNVSTLELGDSALYLCASSLAPSGSVNEQFFGPGTRLTVL.

This chain uses TRBV11-2 with TRBJ1-2; a weak D match, TRBD1 (5 bases). CDR1 is SGHAT, CDR2 FQNNGV, per germline. There are 13 residues in the CDR3. The V gene lost 6 bases and the J gene lost 4 bases, with 12 bases spanning the gap. The CDR3 nucleotides are TGTGCCAGCAGTCCGATGCAGGGCTATGGCTACACCTTC. Protein: CASSPMQGYGYTF.

The V and J genes are TRBV9 and TRBJ1-3; D not resolved. Germline V gives CDR1 SGDLS, CDR2 YYNGEE. This CDR3 region has 15 residues. The germline V and J ends were trimmed by 4 bases and 0 bases, with 11 bases remaining between them. CDR3 in amino acids: CASSTSGSSGNTIYF. CDR3 nucleotides: TGTGCCAGCAGCACCAGCGGGAGCTCTGGAAACACCATATATTTT.

This chain connects TRBV15 to TRBJ1-3; the D is unclear. Trimming took 8 bases from V and 0 from J, leaving 8 bases between them. Looked up from germline, CDR1 is LNHNV and CDR2 is YYDKDF (reference sequence). This CDR3 is built from 13 residues. CDR3 nucleotide sequence: TGTGCCACCGGGGTGCACTCTGGAAACACCATATATTTT. Residues: CATGVHSGNTIYF.

This rearrangement joins TRBV6-1 to TRBJ2-7; D is ambiguous. The CDR3 sequence is 12 residues long. CDR1 is MNHNS, CDR2 SASEGT, per germline. Between the trimmed V and J ends, which lost 3 bases and 1 base, there was a span of 4 bases. CDR3 amino acids: CASSERSYEQYF. The CDR3 bases are TGTGCCAGCAGTGAGCGTTCCTACGAGCAGTACTTC.

This sequence joins TRBV28 and TRBJ1-1; D remains ambiguous. The V gene's germline CDR1 is MDHEN and CDR2 SYDVKM. Trimming cost V 3 bases and J 5 bases, with 13 bases left between them. The CDR3 contains 14 residues. The CDR3, as DNA: TGTGCCAGCAGTTTCGAGGTTACGGAGACTGAAGCTTTCTTT. It codes for CASSFEVTETEAFF.

The rearrangement uses TRBV6-2 or TRBV6-3 and TRBJ1-5; tentative D call: TRBD1 (6 bases). The germline V gene has CDR1 MNHEY and CDR2 SVGEGT. The CDR3 has 14 amino acids. Trimming took 6 bases from V and 3 from J, leaving 12 bases between them. The CDR3 DNA reads as TGTGCCAGCAGCGACGACAGGTTCAATCAGCCCCAGCATTTT. As protein: CASSDDRFNQPQHF.

The V and J genes are TRBV6-4 and TRBJ2-3; D unresolved. CDR1 is MRHNA and CDR2 is SNTAGT in the germline V gene. The CDR3 is 14 residues long. The V end lost 1 base, the J end lost 3 bases, and 8 bases lay between the germline ends. This CDR3 reads CASSDYAWTDTQYF. CDR3 nucleotide sequence: TGTGCCAGCAGTGACTATGCGTGGACAGATACGCAGTATTTT.

Written as DNA, the CDR3 is TGTGCCATCCCGAGCGGGGGCCTGAACACCGGGGAGCTGTTTTTT. It is translated as CAIPSGGLNTGELFF. This rearrangement joins TRBV10-3 to TRBJ2-2, with 8 bases aligning to TRBD2. CDR3 length: 15 residues. The junction had 6 bases not matched to a gene; V was cut back by 8 bases and J by 1 base. Germline values: CDR1 ENHRY, CDR2 SYGVKD.

The chain combines TRBV27 with TRBJ2-7, with D perhaps TRBD1 (6 bases). The germline CDR1 and CDR2 sequences are MNHEY and SMNVEV (reference sequence). The CDR3 covers 14 residues. Trimming took 6 bases from V and 3 from J, leaving 15 bases between them. CDR3 nucleotide sequence: TGTGCCAGCAGCCGAGGGACATCCTTCTACGAGCAGTACTTC. It codes for CASSRGTSFYEQYF.

V usage is TRBV27 and J usage is TRBJ2-3; unclear D gene. The CDR3 totals 12 residues. Germline CDR1 and CDR2: MNHEY and SMNVEV (reference sequence). Trimming shortened V by 10 bases and J by 4 bases, and 12 bases separated the two germline ends. CDR3 region: CATRTFADTQYF. In DNA, the CDR3 is TGTGCCACCCGGACGTTTGCAGATACGCAGTATTTT.